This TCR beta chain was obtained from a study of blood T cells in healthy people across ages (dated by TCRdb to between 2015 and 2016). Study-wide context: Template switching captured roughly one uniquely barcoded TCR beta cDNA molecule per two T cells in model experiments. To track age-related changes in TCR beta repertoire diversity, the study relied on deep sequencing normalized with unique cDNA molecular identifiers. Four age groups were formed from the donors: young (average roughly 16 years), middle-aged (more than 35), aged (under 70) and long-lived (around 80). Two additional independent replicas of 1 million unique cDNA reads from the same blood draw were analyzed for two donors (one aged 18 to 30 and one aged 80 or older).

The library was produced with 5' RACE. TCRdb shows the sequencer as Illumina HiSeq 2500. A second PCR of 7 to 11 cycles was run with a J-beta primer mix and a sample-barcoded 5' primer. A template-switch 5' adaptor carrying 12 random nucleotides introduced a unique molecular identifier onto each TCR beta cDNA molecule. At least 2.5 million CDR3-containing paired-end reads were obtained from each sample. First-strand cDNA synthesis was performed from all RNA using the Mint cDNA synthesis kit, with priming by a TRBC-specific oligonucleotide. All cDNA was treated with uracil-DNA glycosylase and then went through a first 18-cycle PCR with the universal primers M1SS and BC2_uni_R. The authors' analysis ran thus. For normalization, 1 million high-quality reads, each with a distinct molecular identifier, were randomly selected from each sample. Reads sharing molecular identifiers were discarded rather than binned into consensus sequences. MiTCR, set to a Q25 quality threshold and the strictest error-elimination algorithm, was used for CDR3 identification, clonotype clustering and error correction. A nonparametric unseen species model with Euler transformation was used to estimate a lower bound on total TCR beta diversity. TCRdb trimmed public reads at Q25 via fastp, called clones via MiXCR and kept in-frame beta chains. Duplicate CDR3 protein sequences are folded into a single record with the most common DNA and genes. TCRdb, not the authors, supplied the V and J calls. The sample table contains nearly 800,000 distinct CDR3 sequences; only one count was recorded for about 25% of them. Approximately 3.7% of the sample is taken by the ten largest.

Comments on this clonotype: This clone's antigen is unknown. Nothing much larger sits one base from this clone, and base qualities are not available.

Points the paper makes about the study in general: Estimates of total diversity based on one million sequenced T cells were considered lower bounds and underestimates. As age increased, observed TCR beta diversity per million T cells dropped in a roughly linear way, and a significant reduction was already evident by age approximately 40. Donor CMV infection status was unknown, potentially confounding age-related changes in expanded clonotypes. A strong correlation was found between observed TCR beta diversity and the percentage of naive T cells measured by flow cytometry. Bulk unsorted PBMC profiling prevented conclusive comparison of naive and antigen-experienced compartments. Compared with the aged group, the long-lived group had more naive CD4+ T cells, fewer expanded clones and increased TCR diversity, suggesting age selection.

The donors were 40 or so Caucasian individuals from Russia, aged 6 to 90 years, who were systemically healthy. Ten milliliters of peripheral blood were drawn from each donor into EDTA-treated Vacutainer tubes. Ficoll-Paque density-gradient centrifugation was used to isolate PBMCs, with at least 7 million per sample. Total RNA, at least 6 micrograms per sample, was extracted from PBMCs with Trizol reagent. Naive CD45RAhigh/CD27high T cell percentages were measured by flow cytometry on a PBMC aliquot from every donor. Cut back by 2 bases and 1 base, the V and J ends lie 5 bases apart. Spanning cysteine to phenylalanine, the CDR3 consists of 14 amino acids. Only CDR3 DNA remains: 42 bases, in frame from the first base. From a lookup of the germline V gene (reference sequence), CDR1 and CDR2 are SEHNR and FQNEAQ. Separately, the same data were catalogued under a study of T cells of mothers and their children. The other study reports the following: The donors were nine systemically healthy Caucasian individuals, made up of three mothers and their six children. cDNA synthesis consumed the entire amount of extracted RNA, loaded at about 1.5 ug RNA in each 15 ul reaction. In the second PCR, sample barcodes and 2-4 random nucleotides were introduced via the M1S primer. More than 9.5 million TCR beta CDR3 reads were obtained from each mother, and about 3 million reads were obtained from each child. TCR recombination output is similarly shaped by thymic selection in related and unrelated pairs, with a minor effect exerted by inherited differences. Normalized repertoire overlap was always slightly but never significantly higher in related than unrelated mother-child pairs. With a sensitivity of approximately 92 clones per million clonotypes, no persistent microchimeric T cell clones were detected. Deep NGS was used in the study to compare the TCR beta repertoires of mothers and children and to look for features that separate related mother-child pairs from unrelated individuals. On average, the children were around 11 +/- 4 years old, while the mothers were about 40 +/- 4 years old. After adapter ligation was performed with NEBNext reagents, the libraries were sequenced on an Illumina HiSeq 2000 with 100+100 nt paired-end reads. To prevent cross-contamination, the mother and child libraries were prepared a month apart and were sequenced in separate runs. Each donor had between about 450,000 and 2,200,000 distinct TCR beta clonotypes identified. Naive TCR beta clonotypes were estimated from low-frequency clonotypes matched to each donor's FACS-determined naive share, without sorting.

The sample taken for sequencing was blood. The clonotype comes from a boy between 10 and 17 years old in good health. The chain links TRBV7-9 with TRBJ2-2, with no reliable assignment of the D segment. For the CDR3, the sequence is CASSLSVNTGELFF. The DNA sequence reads TGTGCCAGCAGCTTATCGGTGAACACCGGGGAGCTGTTTTTT.